This T cell receptor beta chain was obtained from a study of human T cells and chemical hapten exposure. Time point indicated: healthy volunteer bleed at 2 weeks. From whole blood left unfractionated, total RNA was extracted. Study-level results: DPC sensitization did not alter TCRs above 1 in 1000 frequency.

The CDR3 is 14 residues long. Germline V lookup: CDR1 MNHEY, CDR2 SVGAGI. V was cut by 5 bases and J by 10 bases, with 18 bases left in between. Original processing methods: Sample-level TCR yields exhibited a median of around 90,000, with a range of roughly 23,224 to 700,000. One entry per CDR3 protein results from TCRdb running MiXCR on the RACE reads. The V and J calls reflect TCRdb's pipeline rather than the authors' work. The sample has about 28,000 distinct CDR3 sequences; about 7% are singletons. This clonotype was counted many times. Its specificity is unknown. V is TRBV6-5 and J is TRBJ2-1, with TRBD2 as a possible D gene (6 bases). The sequencing sample was made of whole blood. This sequence was found in a human donor in good health. Some clones in this sample may be carry-over from other donors' samples. The CDR3 nucleotides are TGTGCCAGCAGTCAAAGACTAGTATCCGGCGAGCAGTTCTTC. Residues: CASSQRLVSGEQFF.